This TCR beta chain was found in a study of cytomegalovirus exposure and HLA in healthy donors. Study-wide context: When about 400 donors were genotyped, roughly 82% of them were found to fall in the Caucasian-associated ancestry cluster.

About this clone: Its antigen is as yet unknown.

CDR3 length: 16 residues. The V and J ends lost 4 bases and 4 bases, in that order; junction bases with no gene match: 3. The germline CDR1 and CDR2 sequences are MNHEY and SMNVEV (reference sequence). PCR employed 60 Vbeta and 13 Jbeta primers. Here immunoSEQ multiplex PCR was the method, and the copy in TCRdb shows in-frame clones only, minus some. The sample records about 130,000 clones, about two thirds being singletons. Study findings and constraints: The availability of immune exposure information extended only to CMV serostatus. The authors enumerated under 200 TCR beta chains as linked to cytomegalovirus. Roughly even sequencing depth across donors was the assumption behind the presence/absence analyses.

Material: PBMCs. The sequence was obtained from a man aged 50 to 59 in good health and CMV-seropositive. V gene TRBV27 combines with J gene TRBJ2-1, with 14 bases matching TRBD2. This chain's CDR3 is CASSSRLAGGYNEQFF. CDR3 nucleotides: TGTGCCAGCAGTTCCCGACTAGCGGGGGGGTACAATGAGCAGTTCTTC.